Below are 7 T cell receptor beta chains sequenced from a single sample in a study of shared clonotypes between healthy human individuals. Naive CD8 cells lacked CD45RO, underwent positive selection for CCR7 and left out terminally differentiated effector memory CD45RA+ cells. Sequencing used immunoSEQ multiplex PCR; TCRdb keeps in-frame clones, though not all of them. The table lists about 2 million clones, about 95% of them singletons. Sequencing used naive CD8+ T cells sorted from blood. The receptors were gathered from a man in his late teens or twenties in good health.

The J gene is TRBJ2-7, the V gene TRBV4-3, with 7 bases that match TRBD1. This CDR3 spans 18 amino acids. Germline values: CDR1 LGHNA, CDR2 YSLEER. Unmatched junction bases numbered 12, after V lost 0 bases and J lost 1 base. The CDR3 region is CASSQESVSQGESYEQYF. The CDR3, as DNA: TGCGCCAGCAGCCAAGAGTCGGTTTCCCAGGGGGAGTCCTACGAGCAGTACTTC.

The rearrangement joins TRBV4-1 to TRBJ1-5, with 11 bases aligning to TRBD1. V shed 0 bases, J shed 2 bases, and the junction held 9 bases outside the gene matches. The CDR3 is made up of 19 amino acids. Germline V gives CDR1 MGHRA, CDR2 YSYEKL. Here the CDR3 DNA reads TGCGCCAGCAGCCAAGATGAGGACAGGGGGCAGGAGGGCAATCAGCCCCAGCATTTT. Translating gives CASSQDEDRGQEGNQPQHF.

This clone has only one observation. The gene calls are TRBV9 and TRBJ1-2; 8 bases agree with TRBD1. The CDR3 covers 18 residues. CDR1 and CDR2 (germline): SGDLS, YYNGEE. Germline trimming cut 2 bases from V and 7 bases from J; bases unmatched to any gene: 19. CDR3 sequence: CASSVEPGQDDWVGGYTF. In nucleotides, the CDR3 is TGTGCCAGCAGCGTGGAACCGGGACAGGACGACTGGGTTGGTGGCTACACCTTC.

V is TRBV28 and J is TRBJ2-7; D might be TRBD1 (5 bases). The ends were cut back, 5 bases at V and 5 bases at J, with 10 bases in the middle. In germline, CDR1 is MDHEN, CDR2 SYDVKM. The CDR3 length is 12 residues. The CDR3 bases are TGTGCCAGCAGTAATCCAGGGAACGAGCAGTACTTC. Residues: CASSNPGNEQYF.

This clone appeared once. The same CDR3 arises from other DNA sequences in this sample as well. This rearrangement joins TRBV11-2 to TRBJ2-3; D is unclear. Germline V gives CDR1 SGHAT, CDR2 FQNNGV. The CDR3 covers 13 residues. With 0 bases removed from V and 6 bases from J, the gap between germline ends came to 7 bases. As DNA, the CDR3 is TGTGCCAGCAGCTTAGACCCAGGCGATACGCAGTATTTT. This codes for CASSLDPGDTQYF.

The chain links TRBV7-9 to TRBJ2-3; tentatively, D is TRBD2 (6 bases). The V and J ends lost 0 bases and 3 bases respectively, with 13 bases between them. The CDR3 has 16 amino acids. Germline assignment: CDR1 SEHNR and CDR2 FQNEAQ (reference sequence). The CDR3 spells CASSLAQGGQTDTQYF. As DNA, the CDR3 is TGTGCCAGCAGCTTAGCGCAAGGAGGGCAGACAGATACGCAGTATTTT.

The V call is TRBV28, the J call TRBJ2-1; the D is unclear. CDR1 is MDHEN and CDR2 is SYDVKM in the germline V gene. This CDR3 has 10 residues. The V and J ends lost 5 bases and 10 bases respectively, with 6 bases between them. In DNA, the CDR3 is TGTGCCAGCAGTGTCGGAGAGCAGTTCTTC. It translates to CASSVGEQFF. The full variable domain, rest sourced from reference TRBV28 and TRBJ2-1, is DVKVTQSSRYLVKRTGEKVFLECVQDMDHENMFWYRQDPGLGLRLIYFSYDVKMKEKGDIPEGYSVSREKKERFSLILESASTNQTSMYLCASSVGEQFFGPGTRLTVL.